This T cell receptor beta chain was identified during a study of cytomegalovirus exposure and HLA in healthy donors. J was trimmed by 4 bases and V by 7 bases; bases with no gene match: 4. Germline CDR1 is SQVTM and CDR2 is ANQGSEA. The length of the CDR3 is 12 residues. The PCR had 60 Vbeta and 13 Jbeta primers. Assay used: immunoSEQ multiplex PCR; TCRdb lists only in-frame clones, some missing. The table shows fewer than 150,000 clones, with 80% occurring only once. The TCR sequence derives from a man in his forties in good health and CMV-seronegative. The V and J genes are TRBV29-1 and TRBJ1-2, with TRBD1 matching over 9 bases. Sequencing used PBMCs. CDR3 in DNA: TGCAGCGGTGAGACAGGGGGCTATGGCTACACCTTC. Translation gives CSGETGGYGYTF. The entire variable domain, with the rest obtained from reference TRBV29-1 and TRBJ1-2, is as follows: SAVISQKPSRDICQRGTSLTIQCQVDSQVTMMFWYRQQPGQSLTLIATANQGSEATYESGFVIDKFPISRPNLTFSTLTVSNMSPEDSSIYLCSGETGGYGYTFGSGTRLTVV.